These T cell receptor beta chains were read from a single sample in a study of CD8 T cells in Susac syndrome. TCRdb re-called the immunoSEQ multiplex PCR reads through MiXCR, storing one row per CDR3 protein. The repertoire has over 300,000 distinct CDR3 sequences, 92% of them found once; the top ten carry approximately 0.065%. The sequenced sample consisted of CD4+ T cells from PBMCs. Receptors originate from a human donor with multiple sclerosis. CDR3s include the opening cysteine and the closing phenylalanine or tryptophan. A D gene is named only where the DNA matches it firmly. Not all rows give a size; the values are once, few, many and, for expanded clones, a class.

d_call	j_call	clone_size	v_call	cdr3_nt	cdr3_aa
NA	TRBJ2-5	NA	TRBV15	TGTGCCAGCCGGAGGGGGTACCAAGAGACCCAGTACTTC	CASRRGYQETQYF
TRBD2	TRBJ2-3	NA	TRBV5-1	TGCGCCAGCAGCTTGGCCGGGGGGATGGATACGCAGTATTTT	CASSLAGGMDTQYF
NA	TRBJ2-3	NA	TRBV14	TGTGCCAGCAGCCAAGTCGGATACAGCACAGATACGCAGTATTTT	CASSQVGYSTDTQYF
NA	TRBJ1-3	few	TRBV5-1	TGTGCCAGTAGTCTGGGCGGAAGCTCTGGAAACACCATATATTTT	CASSLGGSSGNTIYF
NA	TRBJ1-3	NA	TRBV30	TGTGCCTGGAATTACGGGATCTCTGGAAACACCATATATTTT	CAWNYGISGNTIYF
NA	TRBJ2-5	NA	TRBV7-3	TGTGCCAGCAGCTTAAAACTGGGGGAGACCCAGTACTTC	CASSLKLGETQYF
NA	TRBJ2-1	NA	TRBV6-5	TGTGCCAGCAGACAAAACAGGTATGAGCAGTTCTTC	CASRQNRYEQFF
NA	TRBJ1-4	once	TRBV2	TGTGCCAGCAGTGAACTTGGGATTCCAAATGAAAAACTGTTTTTT	CASSELGIPNEKLFF
NA	TRBJ2-1	NA	TRBV5-4	TGTGCCAGCAGCCTGTTGGTGCCTTCCTCCTACAATGAGCAGTTCTTC	CASSLLVPSSYNEQFF
TRBD1	TRBJ1-2	NA	TRBV6-6	TGTGCCAGCAGTAACAGGGGAGACTATGGCTACACCTTC	CASSNRGDYGYTF
NA	TRBJ1-2	NA	TRBV5-4	TGTGCCAGCAGCTTAGGTTCGTCCGGGAGAGGTTATGGCTACACCTTC	CASSLGSSGRGYGYTF
TRBD2	TRBJ2-7	NA	TRBV10-3	TGTGCCATCAGTGGAAGAGCGGGAGCATACGAGCAGTACTTC	CAISGRAGAYEQYF
NA	TRBJ1-1	once	TRBV6-5	TGTGCCAGCAGTTATGGCCCGGGGAACACTGAAGCTTTCTTT	CASSYGPGNTEAFF
TRBD1	TRBJ2-2	NA	TRBV29-1	TGCAGCGCCCGGGACAGGCTTAACACCGGGGAGCTGTTTTTT	CSARDRLNTGELFF
NA	TRBJ1-2	NA	TRBV7-9	TGTGCCAGCAGCAAAGGGGAGATGAACTATGGCTACACCTTC	CASSKGEMNYGYTF
NA	TRBJ2-1	NA	TRBV5-1	TGCGCCAGCAGCGAAGGGGGGGCATACAATGAGCAGTTCTTC	CASSEGGAYNEQFF
NA	TRBJ2-6	NA	TRBV23-1	TGCGCCAGCAGTCAATATAGTCTGGTCCGCTCTGGGGCCAACGTCCTGACTTTC	CASSQYSLVRSGANVLTF
TRBD2	TRBJ2-5	NA	TRBV20-1	TGCAGTGCTGAACTAGCGGGGACCCAAGAGACCCAGTACTTC	CSAELAGTQETQYF
NA	TRBJ2-1	NA	TRBV6-5	TGTGCCAGCAGTTACTCGAATACAGGCGGAGGGCATTATAATGAGCAGTTCTTC	CASSYSNTGGGHYNEQFF
TRBD2	TRBJ2-3	NA	TRBV30	TGTGCCTGGAGCCGACCGGGGGGCGGGAGGGTAGATACGCAGTATTTT	CAWSRPGGGRVDTQYF
NA	TRBJ2-5	NA	TRBV6-2/TRBV6-3	TGTGCCAGCAGTACGACACCCGGAGGGGAGACCCAGTACTTC	CASSTTPGGETQYF
NA	TRBJ1-5	once	TRBV21-1	TGTGCCAGCAGCAAAGATGGCATTCCCGATCAGCCCCAGCATTTT	CASSKDGIPDQPQHF
TRBD2	TRBJ2-7	NA	TRBV7-9	TGTGCCAGCAGCCTCAGCGGGGTCGACAGAGGGGAGTACTTC	CASSLSGVDRGEYF
TRBD2	TRBJ2-7	few	TRBV27	TGTGCCAGCAGTTTCCAGCGGGGGGGATCCTACGAGCAGTACTTC	CASSFQRGGSYEQYF
TRBD2	TRBJ2-7	once	TRBV30	TGTGCCTGGAGTCGTCGGACTAGCGGGGGGGCCGGGCGCGAGCAGTACTTC	CAWSRRTSGGAGREQYF
NA	TRBJ1-2	NA	TRBV20-1	TGCAGTGCTAGTCCGACAGGCCTTAACTATGGCTACACCTTC	CSASPTGLNYGYTF
NA	TRBJ1-1	once	TRBV7-9	TGTGCCAGCAGCTCAAGGGGGTTGCGGACTGAAGCTTTCTTT	CASSSRGLRTEAFF
NA	TRBJ2-7	NA	TRBV15	TGTGCCACCAGCAGAGGACCAGGGACGGCCTACGAGCAGTACTTC	CATSRGPGTAYEQYF
TRBD2	TRBJ2-7	NA	TRBV9	TGTGCCAGCAGCGTACTAGCGGGAGCGGGAGCATACGGGCAGTACTTC	CASSVLAGAGAYGQYF
TRBD2	TRBJ2-2	NA	TRBV19	TGTGCCAGTAGTATAGATCACACGGGGGGCACCGGGGAGCTGTTTTTT	CASSIDHTGGTGELFF
NA	TRBJ1-5	NA	TRBV9	TGTGCCAGCAGCGTAGGGAATAGCAATCAGCCCCAGCATTTT	CASSVGNSNQPQHF
TRBD1	TRBJ2-5	NA	TRBV5-1	TGCGCCAGCAGCTTGGCCCCCGGGACAGGAGGGGAGACCCAGTACTTC	CASSLAPGTGGETQYF
TRBD1	TRBJ1-1	NA	TRBV12-3/TRBV12-4	TGTGCCAGCAGTTGGACAGGGGGCACTGAAGCTTTCTTT	CASSWTGGTEAFF
TRBD1	TRBJ1-2	NA	TRBV12-3/TRBV12-4	TGTGCCAGCAGTTGGGACAAGGGACAGGGCTATGGCTACACCTTC	CASSWDKGQGYGYTF
NA	TRBJ1-2	NA	TRBV7-9	TGTGCCAGCAGCTTAGAGGGTGACTCCTATGGCTACACCTTC	CASSLEGDSYGYTF
NA	TRBJ2-1	NA	TRBV19	TGTGCCAGTAGTATAGGACAGGGCGGGGACAATGAGCAGTTCTTC	CASSIGQGGDNEQFF
NA	TRBJ2-3	NA	TRBV5-1	TGCGCCAGCAGCTTGGCACCAGGGACCGCAAAAAGCACAGATACGCAGTATTTT	CASSLAPGTAKSTDTQYF
TRBD1	TRBJ2-7	once	TRBV20-1	TGCAGTGCTAGAGCCATCACGGGACAGGGATACGAGCAGTACTTC	CSARAITGQGYEQYF
NA	TRBJ2-6	few	TRBV11-3	TGTGCCAGCAGCATCCCTGGGGCCAACGTCCTGACTTTC	CASSIPGANVLTF
NA	TRBJ2-7	NA	TRBV12-3/TRBV12-4	TGTGCCAGCAGTTCCCTGGACGGCTACGAGCAGTACTTC	CASSSLDGYEQYF
NA	TRBJ1-1	NA	TRBV5-1	TGCGCCAGCAGCTTGGGGGACGTACACCAAGCTTTCTTT	CASSLGDVHQAFF
NA	TRBJ2-1	NA	TRBV3-1	TGTGCCAGCAGCCAAGGTTTTCGGACAAATGAGCAGTTCTTC	CASSQGFRTNEQFF
NA	TRBJ1-1	NA	TRBV2	TGTGCCAGCAGTGACTCTTCCCCAGGGCATGCTGAAGCTTTCTTT	CASSDSSPGHAEAFF
TRBD1	TRBJ2-5	NA	TRBV29-1	TGCAGCGTTGAAGATCCCCAGGGGGCGAGGGAGACCCAGTACTTC	CSVEDPQGARETQYF
NA	TRBJ1-6	NA	TRBV7-2	TGTGCCAGCAGCTTAGGGGGGTGGTCCTATAATTCACCCCTCCACTTT	CASSLGGWSYNSPLHF
TRBD2	TRBJ2-1	NA	TRBV15	TGTGCCACCAGCAGAGATAGGCTAGCGGGGGCCAATGAGCAGTTCTTC	CATSRDRLAGANEQFF
NA	TRBJ2-1	NA	TRBV7-7	TGTGCTAGCAGCTTACAGGGAATCGGCAATGAGCAGTTCTTC	CASSLQGIGNEQFF
NA	TRBJ1-1	NA	TRBV5-1	TGCGCCAGCAGCTTGGTAGGGGTCAGGGAAGTAGCTTTCTTT	CASSLVGVREVAFF
NA	TRBJ2-7	NA	TRBV7-9	TGTGCCAGCAGCAAACAGGGCGGTCGAGACGAGCAGTACTTC	CASSKQGGRDEQYF
NA	TRBJ1-5	NA	TRBV12-3/TRBV12-4	TGTGCCAGCAGTCCATCTCGTGGGGTCAAGGGAGGCAATCAGCCCCAGCATTTT	CASSPSRGVKGGNQPQHF
NA	TRBJ2-7	NA	TRBV20-1	TGCAGTGCTAGAGACCCTGGGTCCCTGAGAGGCTCCTACGAGCAGTACTTC	CSARDPGSLRGSYEQYF